This T cell receptor beta chain derives from a study of post-analysis software for immune sequencing data. Study in general: The disease courses spanned relapsing-remitting, secondary progressive and progressive-relapsing forms of multiple sclerosis.

TCR beta cDNA libraries had unique molecular identifiers. Each CDR3 protein is one row after TCRdb ran MiXCR on the PCR reads. The table records a few hundred thousand distinct CDR3 sequences, 30% to 40% of them present only once. This CDR3 is built from 13 residues. V gave up 3 bases and J gave up 9 bases, with 12 bases separating them. About this clonotype itself: Its cognate antigen is unknown.

Findings of the study overall: When compared against controls, multiple sclerosis patients showed significantly lower normalized Chao1 diversity. Strong co-clustering by F measure was evident for samples that had been prepared in the same batch. A handful of TRBV segments appeared more often in patients than in controls, and TRBV5-6, TRBV5-1 and TRBV20-1 were among these.

This rearrangement joins TRBV12-3 or TRBV12-4 to TRBJ1-5; D unresolved. The sample taken for sequencing was blood. This clonotype originated in a girl aged 2-17 years with multiple sclerosis. In DNA, the CDR3 is TGTGCCAGCAGTTTCTCGGCACTTCGGCCCCAGCATTTT. This sequence encodes CASSFSALRPQHF.